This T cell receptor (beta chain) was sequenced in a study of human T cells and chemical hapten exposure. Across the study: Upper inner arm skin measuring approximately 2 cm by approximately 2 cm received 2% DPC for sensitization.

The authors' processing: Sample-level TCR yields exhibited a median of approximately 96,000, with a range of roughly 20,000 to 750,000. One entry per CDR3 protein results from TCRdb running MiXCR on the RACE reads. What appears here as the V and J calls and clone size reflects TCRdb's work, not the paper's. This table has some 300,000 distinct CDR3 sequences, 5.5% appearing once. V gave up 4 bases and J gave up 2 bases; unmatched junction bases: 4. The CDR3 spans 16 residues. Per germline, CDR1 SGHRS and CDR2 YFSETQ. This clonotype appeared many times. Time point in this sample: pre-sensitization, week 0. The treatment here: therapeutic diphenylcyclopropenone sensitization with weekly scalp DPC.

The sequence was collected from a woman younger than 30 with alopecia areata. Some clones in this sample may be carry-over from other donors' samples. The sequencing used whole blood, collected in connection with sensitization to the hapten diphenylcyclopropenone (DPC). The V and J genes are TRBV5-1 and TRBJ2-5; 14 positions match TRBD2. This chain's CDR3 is CASSNRTSGGQETQYF. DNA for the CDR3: TGCGCCAGCAGCAACCGGACTAGCGGGGGGCAAGAGACCCAGTACTTC.